This T cell receptor (beta chain) derives from a study of T cells in pancreatic ductal adenocarcinoma. Study-level results: Blood had more productive templates and roughly 8-fold more unique clonotypes than tumor. Blood clonality (around 0.066) did not differ significantly from tumor (approximately 0.12). Tumors hold more CD45RO+ effector T cells, which may bias toward lower diversity. Results skew toward the minority of patients with early-stage disease.

No neoadjuvant therapy was given to the selected pancreatic ductal adenocarcinoma patients before their surgery. In regard to this clone: The antigen remains undetermined.

Using immunoSEQ multiplex PCR, the repertoire was profiled, and TCRdb retains in-frame clones only, with some absent. In the table there are over 7,500 clones, roughly 89% of which are singletons. The sample comprised PBMCs. This TCR was sampled from a human donor with pancreatic ductal adenocarcinoma.

The CDR3 reads CASTYSGLGAYEQYF. CDR3 DNA: TGTGCCAGTACCTATAGCGGGTTAGGCGCCTACGAGCAGTACTTC. This chain joins TRBV19 and TRBJ2-7; TRBD2 aligns across 7 bases. Per the germline V gene, CDR1 is LNHDA and CDR2 is SQIVND (reference sequence). This CDR3 has 15 amino acids. Trimming cost V 7 bases and J 2 bases; bases outside gene matches: 11.